This is a list of T cell receptor beta chains from one sample in a study of blood T cell repertoires in COVID-19. Profiled with immunoSEQ multiplex PCR; TCRdb holds only in-frame clones, not every one. Among under 250,000 clones, about 82% were seen once, and the ten largest hold 9% to 15%. Sequencing used peripheral blood. The source is an elderly man with acute or convalescent COVID-19. Both conserved end residues are part of each CDR3. D genes are given only for firm matches. Rows give clone size only sometimes, using once, few, many, or a class for an expanded clone.

d_gene	v_gene	abundance	j_gene	CDR3nt	CDR3aa
TRBD1	TRBV10-2	.	TRBJ1-5	TGCGCCACCACTCCCCAGGGGGCTCAGCCCCAGCATTTT	CATTPQGAQPQHF
TRBD1	TRBV6-6	.	TRBJ1-2	TGTGCCAGCAGTTTTTCTTCGACAGGGGAGGACGGCTACACCTTC	CASSFSSTGEDGYTF
.	TRBV18	.	TRBJ1-5	TGTGCCAGCTCATCAGGAAACAATCAGCCCCAGCATTTT	CASSSGNNQPQHF
TRBD1	TRBV28	.	TRBJ1-2	TGTGCCAGCATCACCCCGACAGGGGGCGCAGGCTACACCTTC	CASITPTGGAGYTF
TRBD1	TRBV6-5	.	TRBJ2-2	TGTGCCAGCAAGCAGGGGGCCGGGGAGCTGTTTTTT	CASKQGAGELFF
.	TRBV6-5	few	TRBJ1-2	TGTGCCAGCAGTTCTATTACAGGATATGGCTACACCTTC	CASSSITGYGYTF
TRBD2	TRBV29-1	.	TRBJ2-1	TGCAGCGGCGGGACTAGAGTGAGTGAGCAGTTCTTC	CSGGTRVSEQFF
TRBD1	TRBV7-9	.	TRBJ1-5	TGTGCCAGCAGCTCGACAGGGGGGAGCAATCAGCCCCAGCATTTT	CASSSTGGSNQPQHF
TRBD1	TRBV6-2/TRBV6-3	.	TRBJ1-3	TGTGCCAGCAGCCCCCCCGGACAGGGCGGAAACACCATATATTTT	CASSPPGQGGNTIYF
TRBD1	TRBV3-1/TRBV3-2	.	TRBJ1-2	TGTGCCAGCAGCCAGGGACAGGGGAGGTCTGGCTACACCTTC	CASSQGQGRSGYTF
TRBD1	TRBV19	.	TRBJ1-4	TGTGCCAGTACCCCCCGGGACAGGAGTAATGAAAAACTGTTTTTT	CASTPRDRSNEKLFF
TRBD1	TRBV5-4	.	TRBJ1-4	TGTGCCAGCAGCTTGGCGTCAGGGGGCGAAAAACTGTTTTTT	CASSLASGGEKLFF
.	TRBV27	.	TRBJ1-1	TGTGCCAGCAGTTCGTCCGACACCCACACTGAAGCTTTCTTT	CASSSSDTHTEAFF
TRBD1	TRBV19	.	TRBJ1-6	TGTGCCAGCAGTGGGGCCAGGGGGGCATGGGATAATTCACCCCTCCACTTT	CASSGARGAWDNSPLHF
.	TRBV21-1	.	TRBJ2-5	TGTGCCAGCAGCAAAGAGCAGGGGAAAGGGCAAGAGACCCAGTACTTC	CASSKEQGKGQETQYF
TRBD1	TRBV6-1	.	TRBJ1-3	TGTGCCAGCAGTGAGGGGACAGTATCTGGAAACACCATATATTTT	CASSEGTVSGNTIYF
.	TRBV15	.	TRBJ2-7	TGTGCCACCAGCAGAGCCATTGGACACGGCTCCTACGAGCAGTACTTC	CATSRAIGHGSYEQYF
TRBD1	TRBV19	.	TRBJ1-6	TGTGCCAGTAGTATATCAGGGGGTGATTCACCCCTCCACTTT	CASSISGGDSPLHF
TRBD1	TRBV28	.	TRBJ1-5	TGTGCCAGCAGCCGGGACAGGGGAGAACAGCCCCAGCATTTT	CASSRDRGEQPQHF
TRBD2	TRBV5-6	few	TRBJ2-1	TGTGCCAGCAGCCCCCGGACTAGCGGGAGAATTGGTGAGCAGTTCTTC	CASSPRTSGRIGEQFF
.	TRBV28	.	TRBJ2-7	TGTGCCAGCAGTTTAACGTCTGGGCTCTACGAGCAGTACTTC	CASSLTSGLYEQYF
TRBD1	TRBV7-2	.	TRBJ2-5	TGTGCCAGCAGCTCTGACAGGGGCAGGCAAGAGACCCAGTACTTC	CASSSDRGRQETQYF
.	TRBV9	.	TRBJ1-2	TGTGCCAGCAGCCAAGACGGGTTCGGCTACACCTTC	CASSQDGFGYTF
TRBD2	TRBV10-3	.	TRBJ2-7	TGTGCCATCACCGCTAGCGGGGGGGCCTACGAGCAGTACTTC	CAITASGGAYEQYF
.	TRBV10-1	.	TRBJ2-2	TGCGCCAGCAGCGCGAACACCGGGGAGCTGTTTTTT	CASSANTGELFF
TRBD1	TRBV6-5	.	TRBJ1-1	TGTGCCAGCAGTTATTCACGACAGGGATTCGCTGAAGCTTTCTTT	CASSYSRQGFAEAFF
.	TRBV4-2	.	TRBJ1-1	TGTGCCAGCAGCCAGGGCCTCAGGGTTAACACTGAAGCTTTCTTT	CASSQGLRVNTEAFF
.	TRBV7-2	.	TRBJ1-1	TGTGCCAGCAGCTTGAATCCGAAGACGGGTGAAGCTTTCTTT	CASSLNPKTGEAFF
TRBD1	TRBV5-5	once	TRBJ2-3	TGTGCCAGCAGCTGGGAACGGACAGGGATCACAGATACGCAGTATTTT	CASSWERTGITDTQYF
TRBD1	TRBV18	.	TRBJ2-1	TGTGCCAGCTCACTTCCGACAGGGGAGTACAATGAGCAGTTCTTC	CASSLPTGEYNEQFF
.	TRBV19	.	TRBJ1-5	TGTGCCAGCAAAGAACAGGGTCCGGGCAATCAGCCCCAGCATTTT	CASKEQGPGNQPQHF
TRBD2	TRBV6-2/TRBV6-3	.	TRBJ2-5	TGTGCCAGCAGCCCGGGACTAGCGGGGGCCGGGGGAGAGACCCAGTACTTC	CASSPGLAGAGGETQYF
.	TRBV2	.	TRBJ1-5	TGTGCCAGCACCTATAGAGGGAATAGCAATCAGCCCCAGCATTTT	CASTYRGNSNQPQHF
.	TRBV7-3	.	TRBJ2-2	TGTGCCAGCACCGAAGGGGGCACCGGGGAGCTGTTTTTT	CASTEGGTGELFF
TRBD2	TRBV15	.	TRBJ2-3	TGTGCCACCAGCAGAGATGGGCTAGCGGGGGGTATTCAGTATTTT	CATSRDGLAGGIQYF
.	TRBV5-1	.	TRBJ1-3	TGCGCCAGCAGCTCGTCACACTCTGGAAACACCATATATTTT	CASSSSHSGNTIYF
TRBD1	TRBV28	.	TRBJ2-2	TGTGCCAGCATCCCGACAGGGACCACCGGGGAGCTGTTTTTT	CASIPTGTTGELFF
.	TRBV28	.	TRBJ2-5	TGTGCCAGCAGTCCCCCAGCCGGGCAGGGCAAGGGGACCCAGTACTTC	CASSPPAGQGKGTQYF
.	TRBV7-2	.	TRBJ1-5	TGTGCCAGCAGCTTTACAGCGGGAGACAATCAGCCCCAGCATTTT	CASSFTAGDNQPQHF
.	TRBV12-3/TRBV12-4	.	TRBJ1-1	TGTGCCAGCAGTCCCTTCCTGAACACTGAAGCTTTCTTT	CASSPFLNTEAFF
TRBD1	TRBV27	once	TRBJ1-6	TGTGCCAGCAGACGGGACAGGGTAATCGAAGGTTCACCCCTCCACTTT	CASRRDRVIEGSPLHF
.	TRBV6-1	.	TRBJ1-6	TGTGCCAGCAGTGAGAAGGGGACTGCGACACCCCTCCACTTT	CASSEKGTATPLHF
.	TRBV25-1	once	TRBJ2-7	TGTGCCAGCAGTAAACCAGGAGGATACGAGCAGTACTTC	CASSKPGGYEQYF
.	TRBV5-5	.	TRBJ2-5	TGTGCCAGCAGCTTCCTCCCCACTGGCCAAGAGACCCAGTACTTC	CASSFLPTGQETQYF
TRBD1	TRBV18	once	TRBJ2-3	TGTGCCAGCTCACCAAGACAGACCGGGACAGGGGTCACAGATACGCAGTATTTT	CASSPRQTGTGVTDTQYF
.	TRBV7-3	.	TRBJ1-1	TGTGCCAGCAGCTTAGGTCTTTCGCGCGGCACTGAAGCTTTCTTT	CASSLGLSRGTEAFF
.	TRBV7-3	.	TRBJ2-3	TGTGCCAGCAGCCCGTCTTCCGGCACAGATACGCAGTATTTT	CASSPSSGTDTQYF
.	TRBV10-3	.	TRBJ2-1	TGTGCCGGTGGGGGCGGGGGATACAATGAGCAGTTCTTC	CAGGGGGYNEQFF
TRBD1	TRBV14	.	TRBJ1-4	TGTGCCAGCAGCCATCGGACAGGGGCCTCAACTAATGAAAAACTGTTTTTT	CASSHRTGASTNEKLFF
TRBD1	TRBV28	.	TRBJ2-1	TGTGCCAGCATCGGCGGGTCTGGACAGGGATACAATGAGCAGTTCTTC	CASIGGSGQGYNEQFF
TRBD2	TRBV12-5	.	TRBJ2-7	TGTGCTAGTGCCCCACGGGGGGGCCAGACCTACGAGCAGTACTTC	CASAPRGGQTYEQYF
TRBD2	TRBV29-1	.	TRBJ2-3	TGCAGCGTTGTTAGGACTAGCGGCACAGATACGCAGTATTTT	CSVVRTSGTDTQYF
TRBD1	TRBV7-2	.	TRBJ2-7	TGTGCCAGCAGATCCGGGACAGGACTGTTCTACGAGCAGTACTTC	CASRSGTGLFYEQYF
.	TRBV19	.	TRBJ1-4	TGTGCCAGTACAGGACAGTCGTTTAATGAAAAACTGTTTTTT	CASTGQSFNEKLFF